Sequencing of this T cell receptor beta chain was carried out in a study of blood T cell repertoires in COVID-19. In the study overall: Both acute and convalescent COVID-19 samples were obtained from the United States, Italy and Spain. T cells, B-cell-depleted T cells, or PBMCs supplied cDNA or gDNA.

V was cut by 7 bases and J by 7 bases, with 17 bases left in between. This CDR3 has 15 amino acids. Germline V lookup: CDR1 SGHAT, CDR2 FQNNGV. This clone has only a few counts. In the study's own analysis: By means of reference gene primer amplification, nucleated cell counts were estimated. Using immunoSEQ multiplex PCR, the repertoire was profiled, and TCRdb retains in-frame clones only, with some absent. The V and J calls and clone size come from that table; D and trimming were worked out from the DNA. Of fewer than 250,000 clones listed, almost 85% are singletons. Sequencing was carried out using peripheral blood. The receptor was isolated from a man between 50 and 59 years old with acute or convalescent COVID-19. This chain links TRBV11-2 with TRBJ1-6, with D perhaps TRBD1 (5 bases). The CDR3 region is CASTPTRGGNSPLHF. The DNA of the CDR3 is TGTGCCAGCACCCCGACACGGGGGGGAAATTCACCCCTCCACTTT.